Described below is a single T cell receptor (beta chain) sequence and its context. Its target is not known. This CDR3 is built from 16 residues. Germline loops: CDR1 LGHNA, CDR2 YNFKEQ. V was pared by 1 base and J by 0 bases, with 13 bases between. Here immunoSEQ multiplex PCR was the method, and the copy in TCRdb shows in-frame clones only, minus some. The data show roughly 120,000 clones, around 86% seen once. The data are from a study of T cell responses to AZD1222 COVID-19 vaccine. For the study at large: Whether given at about 4 or about 12 weeks, second doses were pooled. Whole-study findings and limits: Possibly, clonal diversity was underestimated; donors were largely white British and included more females. Distributed over spike, vaccine-associated CD4 TCRs predominated at 160-218 and 743-854.

J is TRBJ2-7 and V is TRBV4-2; maybe TRBD1 (6 bases). Sequenced material: peripheral blood, taken on day 0 of AZD1222 vaccination. This clonotype was sampled from an adult in good health. The CDR3 here is CASSQVSRQDSYEQYF. DNA of the CDR3: TGTGCCAGCAGCCAAGTTTCGCGACAGGACTCCTACGAGCAGTACTTC.